Listed here are 9 T cell receptor beta chains from one sample, sequenced in a study of blood T cell repertoires in COVID-19. Libraries were prepared by immunoSEQ multiplex PCR; TCRdb keeps only in-frame clonotypes and omits some of them. The table shows about 150,000 clones, with 70% to 90% occurring only once. Input material: peripheral blood. These TCRs come from an elderly man with COVID-19, enrolled during active disease.

The V gene is TRBV19, the J gene TRBJ2-7, with 8 bases lining up with TRBD1. This CDR3 has 14 residues. J lost 0 bases, V lost 3 bases, and 1 base had no gene match. Germline CDR1 reads LNHDA; CDR2 reads SQIVND (reference sequence). The CDR3 DNA reads TGTGCCAGTAGTATGGGGACAGGCTCCTACGAGCAGTACTTC. Encoded protein: CASSMGTGSYEQYF.

This clone was seen a single time. The rearrangement links TRBV4-2 to TRBJ1-2, with D perhaps matching TRBD1 (5 bases). The CDR3 spans 16 residues. V was shortened by 2 bases and J by 8 bases, with 21 bases between the two germline ends. Germline values: CDR1 LGHNA, CDR2 YNFKEQ. The CDR3: CASSQPGRGGGRGYTF. The DNA for the CDR3 is TGTGCCAGCAGCCAACCAGGGCGCGGGGGGGGTAGGGGCTACACCTTC.

The J gene is TRBJ2-2, the V gene TRBV6-6; 9 nucleotides agree with TRBD1. This CDR3 is 15 amino acids long. Germline loops: CDR1 MNHNY, CDR2 SVGAGI (reference sequence). V gave up 10 bases and J gave up 6 bases; unmatched junction bases: 12. This CDR3 is CAIPRDRVEAGELFF. In DNA, the CDR3 is TGTGCCATCCCCCGGGACAGGGTGGAGGCCGGGGAGCTGTTTTTT.

The chain has TRBV4-1 and TRBJ1-2; D remains unclear. V dropped 6 bases and J dropped 3 bases, with 11 bases sitting between them. CDR1 and CDR2 (germline): MGHRA, YSYEKL. The length of the CDR3 is 13 residues. The CDR3 is CASSRSGDYGYTF. The CDR3 DNA reads as TGCGCCAGCAGTCGCTCCGGGGACTATGGCTACACCTTC.

This clone was counted between two and nine times. This rearrangement joins TRBV3-1 (or the pseudogene TRBV3-2) to TRBJ2-3, with TRBD2 matching over 14 bases. This CDR3 spans 20 amino acids. Germline CDR1 LGHDT, CDR2 YNNKEL (reference sequence). Trimming at V came to 1 base and at J to 0 bases, leaving 9 bases not matched to a gene. The CDR3 protein is CASSQASGTSGGQSTDTQYF. The CDR3 coding sequence is TGTGCCAGCAGCCAAGCCTCCGGGACTAGCGGGGGCCAGAGCACAGATACGCAGTATTTT.

This chain connects TRBV28 to TRBJ1-2; no clear D. CDR1 is MDHEN, CDR2 SYDVKM, per germline. This CDR3 has 16 residues. Trimming took off 3 bases at V and 5 bases at J, with 19 bases between the two ends. The CDR3 DNA reads as TGTGCCAGCAGTTTTCCTACCCCTCTCCCATCTTATGGCTACACCTTC. Translated: CASSFPTPLPSYGYTF.

This sequence joins TRBV5-5 and TRBJ1-2; weak D call: TRBD1 (5 bases). The V gene lost 0 bases and the J gene lost 6 bases, with 12 bases spanning the gap. This CDR3 contains 14 residues. Germline V gives CDR1 SGHKS, CDR2 YYEKEE (reference sequence). The CDR3 spells CASSLAAGPHGYTF. The CDR3 DNA is TGTGCCAGCAGCTTGGCCGCAGGGCCCCATGGCTACACCTTC.

The rearrangement joins TRBV7-9 to TRBJ1-5, with TRBD1 matching 8 bases. The CDR3 sequence is 12 residues long. Trimming cost V 11 bases and J 10 bases; bases outside gene matches: 10. Germline V gives CDR1 SEHNR, CDR2 FQNEAQ (reference sequence). The CDR3 DNA reads TGTGCCTCAGGGACAGGCCTAGGACCCCAGCATTTT. Its protein is CASGTGLGPQHF.

The chain is built from TRBV2 and TRBJ2-7; 8 bases are shared with TRBD1. V lost 4 bases to trimming and J lost 3 bases; unmatched junction nucleotides: 2. This CDR3 region has 13 residues. Germline CDR1 is SNHLY and CDR2 is FYNNEI. This chain's CDR3 is CASSGQGFYEQYF. CDR3 nucleotides: TGTGCCAGCAGTGGACAGGGGTTCTACGAGCAGTACTTC.